Each of the 23 T cell receptor beta chains below was sequenced from the same sample in a study of T cell changes during pregnancy in multiple sclerosis. Sequenced by immunoSEQ multiplex PCR; TCRdb stores in-frame clones only, minus some. This sample has around 56,000 clones, with around nine tenths found just once. Sequences were derived from peripheral blood, sampled in the first trimester of pregnancy. The receptors derive from a female donor in good health, enrolled as a control in a pregnancy study.

The CDR3 DNA reads TGTGCCAGCAGCACCAGGGTCACCGGGGAGCTGTTTTTT. Amino acids: CASSTRVTGELFF. The chain couples TRBV11-3 to TRBJ2-2; possibly TRBD1 for D (5 bases). Germline V gene lookup returns CDR1 SGHNT and CDR2 YENEEA. The V end was cut by 5 bases, the J end by 4 bases, with 8 bases between. The CDR3 loop spans 13 amino acids.

The chain has TRBV19 and TRBJ1-4; the match to TRBD1 covers 7 bases. Losses at the gene ends were 6 bases for V and 2 bases for J; bases not matched to a gene: 9. The CDR3 is 16 amino acids. Germline V gene sequence: CDR1 LNHDA, CDR2 SQIVND (reference sequence). CDR3 nucleotides: TGTGCCAGTAGGAGGAAGACAGGGCGGACTAATGAAAAACTGTTTTTT. This encodes CASRRKTGRTNEKLFF.

J is TRBJ2-2 and V is TRBV4-2; TRBD2 agrees at 7 bases. The CDR3 covers 13 residues. CDR1 is LGHNA and CDR2 is YNFKEQ in the germline V gene. The V and J ends lost 7 bases and 6 bases, in that order; junction bases with no gene match: 5. CDR3 sequence: CASKRDGPGELFF. In DNA, the CDR3 is TGTGCCAGCAAGCGGGATGGTCCCGGGGAGCTGTTTTTT.

The chain carries TRBV5-1 and TRBJ2-7; 15 nucleotides align to TRBD2. Germline CDR1 reads SGHRS; CDR2 reads YFSETQ. The CDR3 spans 20 residues. The J segment lost 0 bases and the V segment lost 0 bases, leaving 10 bases of the junction unmatched. CDR3 DNA sequence: TGCGCCAGCAGCTTGGGGGGGGGACTAGCGGGAGGCTCTCGCTCCTACGAGCAGTACTTC. Its protein product is CASSLGGGLAGGSRSYEQYF.

V is TRBV11-2 and J is TRBJ2-2, with 7 bases aligning to TRBD1. Germline V gives CDR1 SGHAT, CDR2 FQNNGV. This CDR3 has 15 amino acids. J was trimmed by 3 bases and V by 3 bases; bases with no gene match: 4. DNA for the CDR3: TGTGCCAGCAGCTTGGGGACAGCCGACACCGGGGAGCTGTTTTTT. This codes for CASSLGTADTGELFF.

V gene TRBV6-5 combines with J gene TRBJ1-1; 10 nucleotides align to TRBD1. The V segment lost 6 bases and the J segment 5 bases; nucleotides outside the gene matches: 6. The CDR3 has 14 amino acids. Germline V gene data show CDR1 as MNHEY and CDR2 as SVGAGI. The CDR3 sequence is CASSETGGGTEAFF. DNA of the CDR3: TGTGCCAGCAGCGAGACAGGGGGCGGAACTGAAGCTTTCTTT.

The rearrangement joins TRBV2 to TRBJ1-1; unclear D gene. V dropped 7 bases and J dropped 4 bases, with 16 bases sitting between them. Germline CDR1 is SNHLY and CDR2 is FYNNEI. The CDR3 is made up of 14 amino acids. CDR3 sequence reads: CASKLNTEFTEAFF. The DNA of the CDR3 is TGTGCCAGCAAGTTAAATACAGAATTCACTGAAGCTTTCTTT.

The rearrangement joins TRBV5-1 to TRBJ2-7, with 9 bases aligning to TRBD1. Trimming cost V 6 bases and J 6 bases; bases outside gene matches: 16. CDR1 and CDR2 from the germline V gene are SGHRS and YFSETQ. The CDR3 covers 16 residues. CDR3 DNA: TGCGCCAGCAACGTCGGGTGGGGACAGGGATACTCCGAGCAGTACTTC. Residues: CASNVGWGQGYSEQYF. Complete variable domain (other parts from reference TRBV5-1 and TRBJ2-7): KAGVTQTPRYLIKTRGQQVTLSCSPISGHRSVSWYQQTPGQGLQFLFEYFSETQRNKGNFPGRFSGRQFSNSRSEMNVSTLELGDSALYLCASNVGWGQGYSEQYFGPGTRLTVT.

This clone was picked up one time. The chain is built from TRBV19 and TRBJ2-5; no clear D. The CDR3 contains 14 residues. With 4 bases removed from V and 4 bases from J, the gap between germline ends came to 13 bases. Germline V gives CDR1 LNHDA, CDR2 SQIVND (reference sequence). The CDR3 DNA reads as TGTGCCAGTAGTACCCTAAGAGCCTCAGAGACCCAGTACTTC. Translation gives CASSTLRASETQYF.

This clone has only a few counts. The V call is TRBV28, the J call TRBJ1-2; possible D gene TRBD1, 5 bases. This CDR3 region has 13 residues. The germline gives CDR1 MDHEN, CDR2 SYDVKM. The V and J ends lost 3 bases and 8 bases respectively, with 13 bases between them. CDR3 DNA sequence: TGTGCCAGCAGTTTGCACCAGGACACCGGCTACACCTTC. Amino acids: CASSLHQDTGYTF.

The chain carries TRBV9 and TRBJ2-5, with 7 bases lining up with TRBD1. Germline V gene lookup returns CDR1 SGDLS and CDR2 YYNGEE. This CDR3 spans 13 amino acids. The V and J ends lost 3 bases and 7 bases, in that order; junction bases with no gene match: 6. The CDR3: CASSATGRATQYF. The CDR3 DNA follows: TGTGCCAGCAGCGCGACAGGGCGGGCGACCCAGTACTTC.

V gene TRBV9 combines with J gene TRBJ1-3, with D tentatively TRBD1 (5 bases). This CDR3 has 16 residues. V lost 3 bases and J 2 bases, leaving 15 bases between the germline ends. Germline loops: CDR1 SGDLS, CDR2 YYNGEE. CDR3: CASSAKRGGTGNTIYF. The CDR3 DNA reads as TGTGCCAGCAGCGCTAAACGGGGGGGGACTGGAAACACCATATATTTT.

The V gene is TRBV7-6, the J gene TRBJ1-5; 10 bases match TRBD1. Germline V gives CDR1 SGHVS, CDR2 FNYEAQ. The CDR3 runs 15 residues. Trimming removed 5 bases from V and 3 bases from J; junction bases left unmatched: 4. The CDR3 loop reads CASSQGQGFNQPQHF. The CDR3 DNA sequence: TGTGCCAGCAGCCAGGGACAGGGGTTCAATCAGCCCCAGCATTTT.

J is TRBJ2-7 and V is TRBV28; tentative D call: TRBD2 (6 bases). Looked up from germline, CDR1 is MDHEN and CDR2 is SYDVKM. CDR3 length: 14 residues. With 7 bases removed from V and 7 bases from J, the gap between germline ends came to 20 bases. The CDR3 nucleotides read TGTGCCAGCACCTCCTTCGGGGGACCTCGGGAGCAGTACTTC. Translation gives CASTSFGGPREQYF.

V usage is TRBV19 and J usage is TRBJ1-1; TRBD1 matches 9 bases. Per germline, CDR1 LNHDA and CDR2 SQIVND (reference sequence). The V and J ends lost 4 bases and 0 bases, in that order; junction bases with no gene match: 12. This CDR3 is 18 amino acids long. The CDR3 sequence: CASSRGTGTGRMNTEAFF. Here the CDR3 DNA reads TGTGCCAGTAGTAGAGGGACAGGGACAGGGCGCATGAACACTGAAGCTTTCTTT.

The chain couples TRBV12-5 to TRBJ2-2, with D possibly being TRBD1 (5 bases). This CDR3 has 14 residues. Trimming removed 2 bases at V and 4 bases at J, with 8 bases between. CDR1 and CDR2 (germline): LGHNT, FRNRAP. The CDR3 coding sequence is TGTGCTAGTGGTTTGACAGGCGTCACCGGGGAGCTGTTTTTT. Its protein is CASGLTGVTGELFF.

The V and J genes are TRBV19 and TRBJ2-7; 9 bases match TRBD2. Germline V lookup: CDR1 LNHDA, CDR2 SQIVND (reference sequence). The CDR3 has 15 amino acids. J was trimmed by 0 bases and V by 7 bases; bases with no gene match: 7. The CDR3 region has the DNA TGTGCCAGTACCGTGACTAGCGGCAGCTCCTACGAGCAGTACTTC. It translates to CASTVTSGSSYEQYF. Using reference TRBV19 and TRBJ2-7 for the parts outside the CDR3, the full variable domain is DGGITQSPKYLFRKEGQNVTLSCEQNLNHDAMYWYRQDPGQGLRLIYYSQIVNDFQKGDIAEGYSVSREKKESFPLTVTSAQKNPTAFYLCASTVTSGSSYEQYFGPGTRLTVT.

In its sample, this clone was seen once. V gene TRBV29-1 combines with J gene TRBJ2-7; 11 bases map to TRBD2. The V segment lost 7 bases and the J segment 4 bases; nucleotides outside the gene matches: 9. CDR3 length: 14 residues. Germline CDR1 SQVTM, CDR2 ANQGSEA. CDR3 region: CSAWDGTSGYEQYF. CDR3 bases: TGCAGCGCGTGGGACGGGACTAGCGGTTACGAGCAGTACTTC.

The rearrangement uses TRBV11-2 and TRBJ1-2; 9 bases agree with TRBD1. CDR1 is SGHAT and CDR2 is FQNNGV in the germline V gene. The CDR3 has 15 amino acids. Trimming took 5 bases from V and 6 from J; bases not matched to a gene: 10. The CDR3 spells CASSPTGRDRDGYTF. Written as DNA, the CDR3 is TGTGCCAGCAGCCCGACCGGCCGGGACAGGGATGGCTACACCTTC.

The V gene is TRBV5-8, the J gene TRBJ1-2; tentatively, D is TRBD1 (5 bases). Trimming took 4 bases from V and 0 from J, leaving 16 bases between them. From germline, CDR1 is SGHTS and CDR2 YDEGEE. The CDR3 loop spans 16 amino acids. The CDR3 coding sequence is TGTGCCAGCAGCCCAGAGCCCAGGGCGGCTAACTATGGCTACACCTTC. Translated: CASSPEPRAANYGYTF.

The chain couples TRBV5-6 to TRBJ1-3; D ambiguous. This CDR3 has 14 residues. Germline V CDR1 and CDR2: SGHDT, YYEEEE. V lost 2 bases and J lost 2, with 8 bases in between. This chain's CDR3 is CASSFSTTGNTIYF. DNA for the CDR3: TGTGCCAGCAGCTTTTCAACTACTGGAAACACCATATATTTT.

V is TRBV2 and J is TRBJ2-2; TRBD2 aligns across 15 bases. Germline V CDR1 and CDR2: SNHLY, FYNNEI. V was clipped by 4 bases and J by 7 bases; unmatched bases: 7. This CDR3 contains 17 residues. The CDR3 nucleotides read TGTGCCAGCAGTGCAGGACTAGCGGGAGGGAGGGTCGGGGAGCTGTTTTTT. As protein: CASSAGLAGGRVGELFF.

This clone appeared once. V gene TRBV6-5 combines with J gene TRBJ2-1; 8 positions agree with TRBD1. With V trimmed by 2 bases and J by 4 bases, 4 bases remained unmatched. This CDR3 region has 15 residues. Germline-derived CDR1 and CDR2 are MNHEY and SVGAGI. The CDR3 is CASSYGQGVYNEQFF. The CDR3 DNA reads as TGTGCCAGCAGTTACGGACAGGGAGTTTACAATGAGCAGTTCTTC.